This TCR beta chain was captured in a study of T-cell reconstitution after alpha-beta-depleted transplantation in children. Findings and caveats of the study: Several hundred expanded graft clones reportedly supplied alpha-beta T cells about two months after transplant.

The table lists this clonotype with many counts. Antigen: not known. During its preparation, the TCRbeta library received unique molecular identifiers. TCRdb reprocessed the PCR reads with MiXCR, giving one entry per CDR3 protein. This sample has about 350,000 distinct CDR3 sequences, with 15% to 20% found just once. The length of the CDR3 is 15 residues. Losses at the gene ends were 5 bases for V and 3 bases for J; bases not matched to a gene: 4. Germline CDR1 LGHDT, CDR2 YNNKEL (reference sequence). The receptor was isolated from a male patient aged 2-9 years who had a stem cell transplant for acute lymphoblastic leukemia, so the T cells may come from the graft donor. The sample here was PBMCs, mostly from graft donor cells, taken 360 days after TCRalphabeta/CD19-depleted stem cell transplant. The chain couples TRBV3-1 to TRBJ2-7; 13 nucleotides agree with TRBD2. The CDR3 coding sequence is TGTGCCAGCAGCTTGGGACTAGCGGGATACTACGAGCAGTACTTC. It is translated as CASSLGLAGYYEQYF.